This is a list of T cell receptor beta chains from one sample in a study of T cell changes during pregnancy in multiple sclerosis. The assay was immunoSEQ multiplex PCR, and TCRdb's table has in-frame clones only and misses some. The sample carries approximately 120,000 clones, roughly 97% recorded once. Sequencing used peripheral blood, obtained after pregnancy. The receptors stem from a female donor with multiple sclerosis, enrolled in a pregnancy study. Both conserved end residues are part of each CDR3. D genes are given only for firm matches. Not every row has a clone size; where given, it reads once, few, many or a size class.

clone_size j_call v_call d_call cdr3_aa cdr3_nt
- TRBJ2-5 TRBV5-1 TRBD2 CASSFVGGWETQYF TGCGCCAGCAGCTTCGTGGGAGGGTGGGAGACCCAGTACTTC
- TRBJ1-1 TRBV6-5 - CASSFPGHPNTEAFF TGTGCCAGCAGTTTCCCGGGACACCCGAACACTGAAGCTTTCTTT
- TRBJ1-1 TRBV10-3 TRBD1 CAISERTGLNTEAFF TGTGCCATCAGTGAGCGGACAGGTTTGAACACTGAAGCTTTCTTT
once TRBJ1-1 TRBV9 TRBD1 CASSGDSLSTEAFF TGTGCCAGCAGCGGGGACAGTTTGAGTACTGAAGCTTTCTTT
- TRBJ1-5 TRBV6-6 TRBD1 CASSTRGHRKPQHF TGTGCCAGCAGTACCAGGGGGCACCGTAAGCCCCAGCATTTT
- TRBJ2-1 TRBV28 - CASSSGLDSYNEQFF TGTGCCAGCAGTTCGGGACTTGACTCCTACAATGAGCAGTTCTTC
- TRBJ2-3 TRBV28 - CAPPDTQYF TGTGCCCCTCCAGATACGCAGTATTTT
- TRBJ2-2 TRBV9 - CASSVSGPGELFF TGTGCCAGCAGCGTCAGCGGGCCGGGGGAGCTGTTTTTT
- TRBJ2-7 TRBV19 TRBD2 CASSGLAGAPYEQYF TGTGCCAGTAGTGGGCTAGCGGGAGCACCCTACGAGCAGTACTTC
- TRBJ2-7 TRBV29-1 - CSVEDLLSEQYF TGCAGCGTTGAAGATCTTCTTTCCGAGCAGTACTTC
- TRBJ2-5 TRBV4-2 TRBD2 CASSQWSGSTLETQYF TGTGCCAGCAGCCAATGGAGCGGGAGCACGTTAGAGACCCAGTACTTC
- TRBJ2-6 TRBV10-3 - CAINGASGANVLTF TGTGCCATCAACGGAGCCTCTGGGGCCAACGTCCTGACTTTC
- TRBJ2-1 TRBV7-9 TRBD1 CASSLGQGGNEQFF TGTGCCAGCAGCTTGGGACAGGGGGGGAATGAGCAGTTCTTC
- TRBJ2-7 TRBV2 TRBD2 CASRELAGVYEQYF TGTGCCAGCAGAGAACTAGCGGGAGTTTATGAGCAGTACTTC
- TRBJ2-5 TRBV27 TRBD1 CASSYTGQDEETQYF TGTGCCAGCAGTTACACCGGACAGGACGAAGAGACCCAGTACTTC
- TRBJ2-2 TRBV5-5 TRBD2 CASSKTPSGRIGGELFF TGTGCCAGCAGCAAGACTCCTAGCGGGAGAATAGGCGGGGAGCTGTTTTTT
once TRBJ2-5 TRBV4-2 - CASSQPLTGGEETQYF TGTGCCAGCAGCCAACCACTAACAGGGGGGGAAGAGACCCAGTACTTC
- TRBJ1-1 TRBV7-9 - CASSLDAGRRTEAFF TGTGCCAGCAGCTTAGATGCAGGGAGGAGGACTGAAGCTTTCTTT
- TRBJ1-5 TRBV6-1 - CASRGIQPQHF TGTGCCAGCAGGGGCATTCAGCCCCAGCATTTT
- TRBJ2-7 TRBV7-2 - CASSLAGVGEQYF TGTGCCAGCAGCTTAGCGGGAGTGGGCGAGCAGTACTTC
- TRBJ1-1 TRBV27 - CASKTGTMNTEAFF TGTGCCAGCAAGACCGGGACAATGAACACTGAAGCTTTCTTT
- TRBJ1-3 TRBV19 TRBD1 CASTSRQGAWNTIYF TGTGCCAGTACCTCCCGACAGGGAGCATGGAACACCATATATTTT
- TRBJ2-2 TRBV7-2 - CASSLLQGGPGELFF TGTGCCAGCAGCTTACTTCAGGGAGGTCCCGGGGAGCTGTTTTTT
- TRBJ2-7 TRBV7-2 TRBD1 CASSGGQEYYEQYF TGTGCCAGCAGTGGGGGACAGGAATACTACGAGCAGTACTTC
- TRBJ2-1 TRBV7-2 TRBD2 CASSLVGTSPNNEQFF TGTGCCAGCAGCTTAGTCGGGACTAGCCCCAACAATGAGCAGTTCTTC
- TRBJ2-1 TRBV4-2 TRBD2 CASSASQREGNEQFF TGTGCCAGCAGCGCCTCGCAGCGGGAGGGTAATGAGCAGTTCTTC
- TRBJ1-2 TRBV16 - CASSLEPGLYGYTF TGTGCCAGCAGCCTGGAGCCGGGTCTCTATGGCTACACCTTC
- TRBJ2-1 TRBV5-1 - CASNPGLPSSYNEQFF TGCGCCAGCAACCCTGGGCTACCGAGCTCCTACAATGAGCAGTTCTTC
- TRBJ2-3 TRBV7-2 - CASSVSGPSTDTQYF TGTGCCAGCAGCGTAAGCGGTCCTAGCACAGATACGCAGTATTTT
- TRBJ2-2 TRBV19 - CASSSRYTGELFF TGTGCCAGTAGTTCGCGGTACACCGGGGAGCTGTTTTTT
- TRBJ2-7 TRBV14 TRBD1 CASSQSGQGAYEQYF TGTGCCAGCAGCCAATCGGGACAGGGGGCCTACGAGCAGTACTTC
- TRBJ1-4 TRBV20-1 - CSARVREKLFF TGCAGTGCTAGAGTTCGGGAAAAACTGTTTTTT
- TRBJ2-7 TRBV5-1 - CASSSPSYEQYF TGCGCCAGCAGCTCCCCTTCCTACGAGCAGTACTTC
- TRBJ2-7 TRBV27 TRBD2 CASSLDRLAAEAYEQYF TGTGCCAGCAGTTTGGATAGACTAGCGGCCGAAGCCTACGAGCAGTACTTC
- TRBJ2-1 TRBV29-1 - CSVEDRLAKYNEQFF TGCAGCGTTGAAGATCGTCTAGCGAAGTACAATGAGCAGTTCTTC
- TRBJ1-3 TRBV11-2 - CASSSDVSGNTIYF TGTGCCAGCAGCTCAGACGTCTCTGGAAACACCATATATTTT
- TRBJ2-7 TRBV29-1 TRBD1 CSVDSGTGVAYEQYF TGCAGCGTTGATTCGGGGACAGGGGTCGCCTACGAGCAGTACTTC
- TRBJ2-5 TRBV7-3 - CASSLSGGETQYF TGTGCCAGCAGCTTATCCGGCGGGGAGACCCAGTACTTC
- TRBJ2-2 TRBV19 - CASSTKLALNTGELFF TGTGCCAGTAGTACAAAACTAGCTCTCAACACCGGGGAGCTGTTTTTT